The TCR beta chain under discussion was sequenced for a study of cytomegalovirus exposure and HLA in healthy donors. The PCR was carried out with 60 Vbeta primers and 13 Jbeta primers. Sequencing was performed with immunoSEQ multiplex PCR; in TCRdb, only in-frame clones are kept and a portion is missing. The listing records more than 140,000 clones. This CDR3 region has 16 residues. CDR1 is LGHNA, CDR2 YSLEER, per germline. Trimming shortened V by 5 bases and J by 2 bases, and 15 bases separated the two germline ends. This chain connects TRBV4-3 to TRBJ2-2, with a weak D call TRBD2 (6 bases). The receptor was derived from a woman aged 18-35 years in good health and CMV-seronegative. Sequencing used PBMCs. The CDR3 coding sequence is TGCGCCAGCAGCTCCAACCGGGACTTTAACACCGGGGAGCTGTTTTTT. Its protein is CASSSNRDFNTGELFF.